This record concerns one TCR beta chain sequence. The sample originates from a study of cytomegalovirus exposure and HLA in healthy donors. PCR involved 60 Vbeta and 13 Jbeta primers. Repertoires were generated with immunoSEQ multiplex PCR, while TCRdb's copy carries only in-frame clones and drops some. Altogether 95,000 to 100,000 clones are present, about 85% being singletons, with the ten largest covering approximately 4%. The CDR3 is made up of 15 amino acids. CDR1 and CDR2 from the germline V gene are LNHDA and SQIVND (reference sequence). V was clipped by 4 bases and J by 0 bases; unmatched bases: 5.

The source material was PBMCs. V usage is TRBV19 and J usage is TRBJ1-2; 7 nucleotides line up with TRBD1. The clonotype comes from a man under 40 in good health and CMV-seronegative. CDR3 sequence (DNA): TGTGCCAGTAGTAGCAGGGACAGAGCTAACTATGGCTACACCTTC. Encoded protein: CASSSRDRANYGYTF.